The next 28 T cell receptor beta chains were all read from a single sample in a study of blood T cell repertoires in COVID-19 (dated by TCRdb to about 2020). The library was generated by the immunoSEQ multiplex PCR assay. The immuneACCESS repertoire file appears here via TCRdb, limited to in-frame rearrangements. These files lack a portion of the clones; in checked studies, under half of the deficit traces to unresolved V genes, and the cause of the others is not known. The table for this sample lists tens of thousands of clones; 88% of them were counted only once. More than 4% of the sample belongs to the ten largest clones. Sequencing input: peripheral blood. The receptors stem from a human donor in a cohort sampled during active COVID-19.

The chain couples TRBV19 to TRBJ2-1, with 8 bases lining up with TRBD2. With V trimmed by 5 bases and J by 10 bases, 7 bases remained unmatched. This CDR3 contains 13 residues. Germline assignment: CDR1 LNHDA and CDR2 SQIVND (reference sequence). The CDR3 region is CASSPGLAGEQFF. Here the CDR3 DNA reads TGTGCCAGTAGTCCAGGACTAGCAGGCGAGCAGTTCTTC.

This chain connects TRBV6-4 to TRBJ2-3, with 7 bases that match TRBD1. Germline CDR1 and CDR2: MRHNA and SNTAGT. The CDR3 sequence is 14 residues long. Germline trimming cut 8 bases from V and 0 bases from J; bases unmatched to any gene: 5. DNA of the CDR3: TGTGCCAGCCGATTACAGGGGAGCACAGATACGCAGTATTTT. Its protein product is CASRLQGSTDTQYF.

This chain joins TRBV7-2 and TRBJ1-4; D is ambiguous. V lost 3 bases to trimming and J lost 4 bases, with 12 bases between them. The CDR3 length is 15 residues. CDR1 is SGHTA, CDR2 FQGNSA, per germline. CDR3: CASSFRRGNNEKLFF. The CDR3 region has the DNA TGTGCCAGCAGCTTTCGGCGGGGTAATAATGAAAAACTGTTTTTT.

This chain connects TRBV20-1 to TRBJ2-5; 9 positions match TRBD2. CDR3 length: 15 residues. V was pared by 3 bases and J by 7 bases, with 12 bases of the junction left unmatched. The germline V gene has CDR1 DFQATT and CDR2 SNEGSKA (reference sequence). The chain's CDR3 is CSASSSGAPVGTQYF. The CDR3 DNA reads TGCAGTGCTAGTTCTAGCGGGGCGCCCGTGGGGACCCAGTACTTC.

This clone was detected only a few times. The rearrangement uses TRBV4-1 and TRBJ2-1; 10 positions agree with TRBD2. CDR1 is MGHRA, CDR2 YSYEKL, per germline. The CDR3 covers 18 residues. The V and J ends lost 0 bases and 5 bases, in that order; junction bases with no gene match: 10. CDR3 amino acids: CASSQEVALAGAHNEQFF. In nucleotides, the CDR3 is TGCGCCAGCAGCCAAGAGGTCGCGCTAGCGGGGGCCCACAATGAGCAGTTCTTC.

In this sample, this clone turned up a few times. V usage is TRBV19 and J usage is TRBJ1-6, with D perhaps matching TRBD1 (6 bases). CDR1 is LNHDA and CDR2 is SQIVND in the germline V gene (reference sequence). Trimming removed 5 bases from V and 8 bases from J, with 19 bases in between. This CDR3 is built from 16 residues. The CDR3 protein is CASSALRGLADSPLHF. The CDR3 bases are TGTGCCAGTAGTGCACTCAGGGGTTTGGCAGATTCACCCCTCCACTTT.

This clone was counted a single time. The CDR3 DNA reads TGTGCCAGTAGTATAGGTAGGACAGGGGGCGGTGCCACAGATACGCAGTATTTT. Translating it yields CASSIGRTGGGATDTQYF. The rearrangement uses TRBV19 and TRBJ2-3; 11 nucleotides agree with TRBD1. V lost 1 base, J lost 2 bases, and 8 bases stayed unmatched. CDR1 is LNHDA and CDR2 is SQIVND in the germline V gene (reference sequence). The CDR3 has 18 amino acids.

The V call is TRBV28, the J call TRBJ1-5; D remains unclear. The CDR3 loop spans 15 amino acids. V lost 2 bases and J lost 7, with 15 bases in between. CDR1 MDHEN and CDR2 SYDVKM come from the germline V gene. The CDR3 region has the DNA TGTGCCAGCAGTTTAACGGGGAGGAGTGTACAGCCCCAGCATTTT. Amino acid sequence: CASSLTGRSVQPQHF. Combining the CDR3 with reference TRBV28 and TRBJ1-5 gives the whole variable domain DVKVTQSSRYLVKRTGEKVFLECVQDMDHENMFWYRQDPGLGLRLIYFSYDVKMKEKGDIPEGYSVSREKKERFSLILESASTNQTSMYLCASSLTGRSVQPQHFGDGTRLSIL.

The chain carries TRBV30 and TRBJ2-7, with no clear D. From germline, CDR1 is GTSNPN and CDR2 SVGIG (reference sequence). V lost 0 bases and J lost 2, with 8 bases in between. The CDR3 sequence is 13 residues long. CDR3 nucleotide sequence: TGTGCCTGGAGTGTAGCCTCCCCCTACGAGCAGTACTTC. Amino acid sequence: CAWSVASPYEQYF.

The chain is built from TRBV6-5 and TRBJ2-5; 7 positions match TRBD2. V was pared by 8 bases and J by 1 base, with 7 bases of the junction left unmatched. CDR3 size: 14 residues. The V gene's germline CDR1 is MNHEY and CDR2 SVGAGI. The CDR3 coding sequence is TGTGCCAGCGAAAAGCGGGGTTCCCAAGAGACCCAGTACTTC. Its protein product is CASEKRGSQETQYF.

V usage is TRBV15 and J usage is TRBJ2-3; 10 nucleotides align to TRBD2. The CDR3 has 19 residues. The J segment lost 1 base and the V segment lost 3 bases, leaving 13 bases of the junction unmatched. Germline CDR1 LNHNV, CDR2 YYDKDF (reference sequence). The CDR3 loop reads CATSSRRLAGPPGTDTQYF. The DNA of the CDR3 is TGTGCCACCAGCAGCCGTAGACTAGCGGGCCCCCCTGGCACAGATACGCAGTATTTT.

This clone appeared a single time. The gene calls are TRBV5-1 and TRBJ2-1, with 9 bases aligning to TRBD1. Germline V gene data show CDR1 as SGHRS and CDR2 as YFSETQ. V lost 4 bases and J lost 7; bases outside the gene matches: 9. The CDR3 has 15 residues. CDR3 DNA: TGCGCCAGCAGCCGAGGGGACAGGGATGTGAATGAGCAGTTCTTC. As protein: CASSRGDRDVNEQFF.

The V and J genes are TRBV2 and TRBJ1-3; 10 positions match TRBD1. The V gene end was trimmed by 6 bases and the J gene end by 1 base; junction bases not matched to a gene: 6. CDR1 is SNHLY, CDR2 FYNNEI, per germline. CDR3 length: 16 residues. CDR3 loop: CASRSGQGISGNTIYF. DNA of the CDR3: TGTGCCAGCAGGTCGGGACAGGGGATTTCTGGAAACACCATATATTTT.

The gene calls are TRBV7-9 and TRBJ1-4, with D possibly being TRBD1 (6 bases). V was pared by 3 bases and J by 0 bases, with 8 bases between. This CDR3 is 15 amino acids long. Germline CDR1 and CDR2: SEHNR and FQNEAQ (reference sequence). The CDR3 nucleotides read TGTGCCAGCAGCTTTGAGGGGGCAACTAATGAAAAACTGTTTTTT. Its protein product is CASSFEGATNEKLFF.

This chain joins TRBV7-8 and TRBJ2-1, with 8 bases lining up with TRBD2. Germline-derived CDR1 and CDR2 are SGHVS and FQNEAQ. V was pared by 2 bases and J by 5 bases, with 8 bases of the junction left unmatched. This CDR3 has 16 amino acids. The DNA for the CDR3 is TGTGCCAGCAGCTTAATAGGAGGGACTAGAAACAATGAGCAGTTCTTC. This sequence encodes CASSLIGGTRNNEQFF.

The chain couples TRBV2 to TRBJ1-5; possibly TRBD1 for D (6 bases). This CDR3 spans 13 amino acids. Trimming removed 5 bases from V and 11 bases from J, with 16 bases in between. Germline V CDR1 and CDR2: SNHLY, FYNNEI. For the CDR3, the DNA is TGTGCCAGCAGTAGGGGACATACCTTTACCCAGCATTTT. Its protein product is CASSRGHTFTQHF.

V and J are TRBV7-2 and TRBJ2-1; no definite D call. Germline-derived CDR1 and CDR2 are SGHTA and FQGNSA. The V and J ends lost 5 bases and 3 bases respectively, with 8 bases between them. The CDR3 runs 13 residues. The DNA for the CDR3 is TGTGCCAGCAGCCCCGTCGGCTACAATGAGCAGTTCTTC. It specifies CASSPVGYNEQFF.

V gene TRBV11-2 combines with J gene TRBJ2-1, with a tentative D call TRBD1 (6 bases). This CDR3 region has 17 residues. Trimming left V 5 bases short and J 2 bases short, with 19 bases between. Per the germline V gene, CDR1 is SGHAT and CDR2 is FQNNGV. The CDR3 DNA reads TGTGCCAGCAGCCGCGGACAGCCCCTTTCCACCTACAATGAGCAGTTCTTC. As protein: CASSRGQPLSTYNEQFF.

The chain has TRBV2 and TRBJ2-3; 12 bases align to TRBD2. The CDR3 runs to 15 residues. The V and J ends lost 6 bases and 4 bases, in that order; junction bases with no gene match: 5. The germline CDR1 and CDR2 sequences are SNHLY and FYNNEI. CDR3 DNA: TGTGCCAGCAGCAAGCTAGCGGGAGGGGCAGATACGCAGTATTTT. Translation: CASSKLAGGADTQYF. The variable domain in full, with the rest retrieved from reference TRBV2 and TRBJ2-3, is EPEVTQTPSHQVTQMGQEVILRCVPISNHLYFYWYRQILGQKVEFLVSFYNNEISEKSEIFDDQFSVERPDGSNFTLKIRSTKLEDSAMYFCASSKLAGGADTQYFGPGTRLTVL.

The chain recombines TRBV2 with TRBJ2-7; D uncertain. Trimming removed 5 bases from V and 2 bases from J, with 16 bases in between. The CDR3 contains 15 residues. Germline V lookup: CDR1 SNHLY, CDR2 FYNNEI. The CDR3 sequence is CASSKEGMGAYEQYF. Here the CDR3 DNA reads TGTGCCAGCAGTAAAGAAGGAATGGGCGCCTACGAGCAGTACTTC.

The V call is TRBV20-1, the J call TRBJ2-3; D remains ambiguous. Deletions cut 3 bases from V and 6 bases from J, with 7 bases between. CDR3 size: 11 residues. Germline loops: CDR1 DFQATT, CDR2 SNEGSKA (reference sequence). The CDR3 is CSARLRDTQYF. The CDR3 DNA sequence: TGCAGTGCTAGGCTCCGGGATACGCAGTATTTT.

The chain carries TRBV6-5 and TRBJ2-7; 10 positions match TRBD1. The CDR3 has 15 amino acids. Germline CDR1 is MNHEY and CDR2 is SVGAGI. Trimming at V came to 2 bases and at J to 4 bases, leaving 5 bases not matched to a gene. The CDR3 protein is CASSYDRGLLYEQYF. The DNA for the CDR3 is TGTGCCAGCAGTTACGACAGGGGGCTTCTTTACGAGCAGTACTTC.

The gene calls are TRBV5-5 and TRBJ1-5, with 8 positions matching TRBD1. Germline assignment: CDR1 SGHKS and CDR2 YYEKEE (reference sequence). The V gene end was trimmed by 2 bases and the J gene end by 3 bases; junction bases not matched to a gene: 4. The CDR3 totals 15 residues. The CDR3 region has the DNA TGTGCCAGCAGCTTTAGGGGACAGGTCAATCAGCCCCAGCATTTT. Protein: CASSFRGQVNQPQHF.

This rearrangement joins TRBV2 to TRBJ2-3; TRBD2 might be the D (5 bases). There are 14 residues in the CDR3. The ends were cut back, 2 bases at V and 6 bases at J, with 12 bases in the middle. The germline gives CDR1 SNHLY, CDR2 FYNNEI. For the CDR3, the DNA is TGTGCCAGCAGTGAACGATCCGGGAAGGATACGCAGTATTTT. Translation: CASSERSGKDTQYF.

The rearrangement uses TRBV30 and TRBJ1-4; perhaps TRBD1 as D (6 bases). The CDR3 runs 13 residues. V lost 5 bases and J 8 bases, leaving 15 bases between the germline ends. In germline, CDR1 is GTSNPN, CDR2 SVGIG (reference sequence). As DNA, the CDR3 is TGTGCCTGGGCTTTCCGTGGGGGCGAAAAACTGTTTTTT. Translation: CAWAFRGGEKLFF.

This chain links TRBV18 with TRBJ2-3; 8 nucleotides align to TRBD1. Germline loops: CDR1 KGHSH, CDR2 LQKENI. The trim removed 2 bases at V and 3 bases at J, leaving 4 bases unmatched. This CDR3 has 15 residues. The CDR3 loop reads CASSPGQGVTDTQYF. The CDR3, as DNA: TGTGCCAGCTCACCAGGACAGGGAGTGACAGATACGCAGTATTTT.

The CDR3 DNA is TGTGCCAGCAGCACGGGGAATAGCAATCAGCCCCAGCATTTT. It specifies CASSTGNSNQPQHF. This chain connects TRBV27 to TRBJ1-5; the D is unclear. The V end lost 6 bases, the J end lost 0 bases, and 9 bases lay between the germline ends. The CDR3 has 14 amino acids. Germline V CDR1 and CDR2: MNHEY, SMNVEV (reference sequence).

The V and J genes are TRBV12-3 or TRBV12-4 and TRBJ1-2; a weak D match, TRBD1 (6 bases). The V gene lost 7 bases and the J gene lost 5 bases, with 11 bases spanning the gap. The CDR3 spans 12 residues. The CDR3 DNA is TGTGCCAGCACCCTGGACAGTTATGGCTACACCTTC. Its translation is CASTLDSYGYTF.